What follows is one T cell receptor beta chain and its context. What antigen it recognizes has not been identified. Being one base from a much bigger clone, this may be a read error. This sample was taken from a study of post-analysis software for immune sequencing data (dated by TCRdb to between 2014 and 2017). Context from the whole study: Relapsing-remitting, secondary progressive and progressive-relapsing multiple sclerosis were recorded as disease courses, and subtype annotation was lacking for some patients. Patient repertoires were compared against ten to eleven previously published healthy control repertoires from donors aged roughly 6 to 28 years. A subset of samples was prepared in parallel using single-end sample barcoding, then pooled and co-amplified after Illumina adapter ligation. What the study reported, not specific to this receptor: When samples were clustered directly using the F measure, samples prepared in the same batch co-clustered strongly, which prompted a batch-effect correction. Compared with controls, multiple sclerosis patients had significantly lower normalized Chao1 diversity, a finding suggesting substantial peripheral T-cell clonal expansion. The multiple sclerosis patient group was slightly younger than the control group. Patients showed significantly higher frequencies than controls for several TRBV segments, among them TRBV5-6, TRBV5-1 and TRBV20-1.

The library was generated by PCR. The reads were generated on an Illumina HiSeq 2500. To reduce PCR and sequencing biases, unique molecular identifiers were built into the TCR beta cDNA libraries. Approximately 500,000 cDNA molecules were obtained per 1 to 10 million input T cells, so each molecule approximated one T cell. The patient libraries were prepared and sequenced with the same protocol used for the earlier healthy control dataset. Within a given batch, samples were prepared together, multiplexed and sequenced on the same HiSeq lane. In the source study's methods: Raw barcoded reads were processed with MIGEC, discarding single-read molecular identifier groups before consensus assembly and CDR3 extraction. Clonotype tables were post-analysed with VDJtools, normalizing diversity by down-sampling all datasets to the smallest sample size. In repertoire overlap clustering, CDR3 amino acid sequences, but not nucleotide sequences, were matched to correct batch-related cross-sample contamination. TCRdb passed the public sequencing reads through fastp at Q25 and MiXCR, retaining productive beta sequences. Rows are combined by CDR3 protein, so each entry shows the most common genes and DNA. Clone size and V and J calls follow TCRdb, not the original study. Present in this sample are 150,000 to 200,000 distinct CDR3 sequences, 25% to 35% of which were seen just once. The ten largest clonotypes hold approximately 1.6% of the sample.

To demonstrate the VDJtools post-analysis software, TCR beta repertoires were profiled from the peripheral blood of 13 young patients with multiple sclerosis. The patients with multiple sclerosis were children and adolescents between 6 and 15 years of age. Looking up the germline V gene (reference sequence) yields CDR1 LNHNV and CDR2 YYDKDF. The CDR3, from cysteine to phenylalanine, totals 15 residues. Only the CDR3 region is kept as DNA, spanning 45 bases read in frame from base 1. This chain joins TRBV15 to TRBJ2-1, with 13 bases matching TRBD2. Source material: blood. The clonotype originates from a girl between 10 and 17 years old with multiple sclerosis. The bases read TGTGCCACCGGCAGAGATGGGACTAGCGGGACTGAGCAGTTCTTC. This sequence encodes CATGRDGTSGTEQFF.